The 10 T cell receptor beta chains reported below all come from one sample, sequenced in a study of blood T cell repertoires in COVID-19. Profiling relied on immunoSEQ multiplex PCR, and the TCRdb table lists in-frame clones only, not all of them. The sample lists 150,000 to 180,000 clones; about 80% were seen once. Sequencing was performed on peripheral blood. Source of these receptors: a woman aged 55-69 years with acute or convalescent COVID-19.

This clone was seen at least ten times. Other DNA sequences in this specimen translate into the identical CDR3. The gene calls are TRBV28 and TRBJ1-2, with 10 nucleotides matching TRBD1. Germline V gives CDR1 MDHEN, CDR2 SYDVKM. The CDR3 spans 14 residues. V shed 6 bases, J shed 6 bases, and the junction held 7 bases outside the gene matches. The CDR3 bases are TGTGCCAGCAGCAGGGGACAGGGGAGAGATGGCTACACCTTC. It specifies CASSRGQGRDGYTF.

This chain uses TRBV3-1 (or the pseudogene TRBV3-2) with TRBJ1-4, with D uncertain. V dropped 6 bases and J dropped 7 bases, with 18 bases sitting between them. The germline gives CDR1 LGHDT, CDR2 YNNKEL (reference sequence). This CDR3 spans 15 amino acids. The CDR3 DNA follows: TGTGCCAGCAGTCGTGTAATGACATTAGGTGAAAAACTGTTTTTT. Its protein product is CASSRVMTLGEKLFF.

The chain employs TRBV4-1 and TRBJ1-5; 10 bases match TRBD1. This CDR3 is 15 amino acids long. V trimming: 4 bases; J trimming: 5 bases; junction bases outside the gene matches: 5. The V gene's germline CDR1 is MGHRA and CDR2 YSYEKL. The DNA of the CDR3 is TGCGCCAGCAGCCTAAGGACAGGGGGAGATCAGCCCCAGCATTTT. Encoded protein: CASSLRTGGDQPQHF.

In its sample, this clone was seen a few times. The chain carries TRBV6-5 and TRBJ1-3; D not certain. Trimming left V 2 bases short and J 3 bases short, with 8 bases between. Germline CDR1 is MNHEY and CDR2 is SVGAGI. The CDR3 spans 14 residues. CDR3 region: CASSYGTNGNTIYF. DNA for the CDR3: TGTGCCAGCAGTTACGGTACTAATGGAAACACCATATATTTT.

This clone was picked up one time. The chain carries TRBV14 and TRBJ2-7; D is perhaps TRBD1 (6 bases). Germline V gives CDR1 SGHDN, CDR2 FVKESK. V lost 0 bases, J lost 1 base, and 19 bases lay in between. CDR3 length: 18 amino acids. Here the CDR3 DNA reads TGTGCCAGCAGCCAAGAAGAGGACAGCTTTATCTCTTCCTACGAGCAGTACGTC. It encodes CASSQEEDSFISSYEQYV.

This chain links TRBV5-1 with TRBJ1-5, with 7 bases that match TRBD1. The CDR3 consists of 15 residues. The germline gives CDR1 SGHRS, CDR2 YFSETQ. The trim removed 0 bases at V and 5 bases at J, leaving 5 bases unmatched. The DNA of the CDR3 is TGCGCCAGCAGCTTGGGACAGGGCCGGCATCAGCCCCAGCATTTT. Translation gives CASSLGQGRHQPQHF.

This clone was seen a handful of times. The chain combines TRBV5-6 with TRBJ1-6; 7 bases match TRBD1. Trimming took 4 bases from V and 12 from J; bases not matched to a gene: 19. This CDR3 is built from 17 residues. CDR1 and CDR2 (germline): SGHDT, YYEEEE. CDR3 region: CASSPEPGTAPLGPLHF. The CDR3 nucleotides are TGTGCCAGCAGCCCTGAACCTGGGACAGCCCCCCTCGGACCCCTCCACTTT.

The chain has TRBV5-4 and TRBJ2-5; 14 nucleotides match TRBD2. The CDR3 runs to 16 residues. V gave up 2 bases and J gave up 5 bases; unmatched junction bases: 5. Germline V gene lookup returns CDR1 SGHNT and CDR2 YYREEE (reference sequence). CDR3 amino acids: CASSFGLAGGGETQYF. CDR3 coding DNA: TGTGCCAGCAGCTTCGGACTAGCGGGGGGCGGGGAGACCCAGTACTTC.

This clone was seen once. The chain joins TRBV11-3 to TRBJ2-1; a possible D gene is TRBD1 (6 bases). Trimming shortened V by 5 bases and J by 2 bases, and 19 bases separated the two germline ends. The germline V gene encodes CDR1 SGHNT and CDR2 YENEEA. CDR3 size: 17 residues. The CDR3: CASSTYEGTRAYNEQFF. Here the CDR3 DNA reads TGTGCCAGCAGCACCTACGAGGGGACACGAGCCTACAATGAGCAGTTCTTC.

The CDR3 region is CASSYSASNQPQHF. The CDR3 DNA sequence: TGTGCCAGCAGTTACTCGGCCAGCAATCAGCCCCAGCATTTT. The chain is built from TRBV6-6 and TRBJ1-5; D gene ambiguous. In germline, CDR1 is MNHNY, CDR2 SVGAGI (reference sequence). V was pared by 0 bases and J by 1 base, with 4 bases between. The CDR3 has 14 amino acids.